A single sample gave rise to the 28 T cell receptor beta chains below, sequenced in a study of tumor and adjacent non-tumor tissue in lung cancer. This sample's RNA came from whole unsorted tissue. The normal lung tissue was taken more than 3 cm from the tumor edge. TCRbeta libraries were built with three rounds of nested PCR, modified from ARM-PCR. Via MiXCR, TCRdb re-called the multiplex PCR reads, giving one row per CDR3 protein. The sample shows about 80,000 distinct CDR3 sequences, around 80% of them seen only once. Material: distant non-tumor lung tissue. The receptor source for this set is a man between 60 and 75 years old with non-small cell lung cancer.

J is TRBJ1-5 and V is TRBV20-1; TRBD1 might be the D (6 bases). Judging by the DNA end, TRBJ2-3 fits better; the J call may be wrong. Germline-derived CDR1 and CDR2 are DFQATT and SNEGSKA (reference sequence). The CDR3 is 15 residues long. The CDR3 DNA is TGCAGTGTTCGTAACCAGGGGTTTCCTAATCAGCCCCAGTATTTT. Protein: CSVRNQGFPNQPQYF.

Turning to this clonotype: The junction does not match germline at one end; this may be a read error. The chain employs TRBV20-1 and TRBJ2-3; D may be TRBD1 or TRBD2 (7 bases each). The CDR3 has 15 amino acids. The germline V gene encodes CDR1 DFQATT and CDR2 SNEGSKA (reference sequence). CDR3 in DNA: TGCAGTCCTAGAGTCAGGGGGGGGTGGGCAGATACGCAGTATTTT. Translation: CSPRVRGGWADTQYF.

Comment on this clonotype: Sequence at one end of the junction differs from germline and may be a read error. The V call is TRBV29-1, the J call TRBJ2-3, with 9 bases fitting TRBD1. This CDR3 spans 15 amino acids. The V gene's germline CDR1 is SQVTM and CDR2 ANQGSEA. This chain's CDR3 is CSVEDRGQGVDTQYF. In DNA, the CDR3 is TGCAGTGTTGAAGACCGGGGACAGGGAGTGGATACGCAGTATTTT.

V gene TRBV11-3 combines with J gene TRBJ2-3; 7 bases fit TRBD2. The CDR3 covers 12 residues. Germline assignment: CDR1 SGHNT and CDR2 YENEEA. The V gene end was trimmed by 6 bases and the J gene end by 6 bases; junction bases not matched to a gene: 3. The CDR3 DNA sequence: TGTGCCAGCAGGGGGGGGACCGATACGCAGTATTTT. Its protein product is CASRGGTDTQYF.

The genes are TRBV11-2 and TRBJ2-1; 9 bases fit TRBD1. This CDR3 comprises 15 residues. Trimming took 5 bases from V and 4 from J; bases not matched to a gene: 6. Germline lookup yields CDR1 SGHAT and CDR2 FQNNGV. CDR3: CASSHNGQGYNEQFF. In DNA, the CDR3 is TGTGCCAGCAGCCATAACGGACAGGGGTACAATGAGCAGTTCTTC.

About this clonotype: No conserved phenylalanine or tryptophan ends this CDR3, so it is likely a read error. The chain joins TRBV29-1 to TRBJ2-7; 8 positions match TRBD2. The germline gives CDR1 SQVTM, CDR2 ANQGSEA. J lost 5 bases, V lost 6 bases, and 12 bases had no gene match. This CDR3 is 14 amino acids long. The chain's CDR3 is CSVEKLAEVNEQYS. CDR3 coding DNA: TGCAGCGTCGAGAAACTAGCGGAAGTCAACGAGCAGTACTCC.

This clonotype has a single count. Because the CDR3 is missing its conserved closing phenylalanine or tryptophan, this is likely a read error. Because the CDR3's place on the DNA is in doubt, the DNA is left out and the CDR3 is given as listed by TCRdb. This rearrangement joins TRBV11-2 to TRBJ2-5; TRBD1, the D gene given by the table, was not confirmed from the DNA. Germline lookup yields CDR1 SGHAT and CDR2 FQNNGV. The CDR3 is 16 residues long, counting both termini. The CDR3: CASSSIMGVPHETKYS.

This chain links TRBV4-1 with TRBJ2-3, with 8 positions matching TRBD2. The CDR3 has 20 amino acids. The ends lost 7 bases at V and 3 bases at J; junction bases unmatched: 24. Germline assignment: CDR1 MGHRA and CDR2 YSYEKL. DNA of the CDR3: TGCGCCAGCAACTTCCGTCCGGGACCAGCGGGAGTGGGAAGGACAGATACGCAGTATTTT. It is translated as CASNFRPGPAGVGRTDTQYF.

The V call is TRBV29-1, the J call TRBJ2-3, with D possibly being TRBD2 (5 bases). The V end lost 5 bases, the J end lost 0 bases, and 15 bases lay between the germline ends. The CDR3 has 15 residues. The germline V gene has CDR1 SQVTM and CDR2 ANQGSEA. This chain's CDR3 is CSVTRSSGSTDTQYF. The CDR3 DNA reads TGCAGCGTTACGAGATCGAGCGGCAGCACAGATACGCAGTATTTT.

The J gene is TRBJ2-1, the V gene TRBV20-1; tentatively, D is TRBD1 or TRBD2 (5 bases each). V gave up 2 bases and J gave up 9 bases, with 20 bases separating them. Germline CDR1 is DFQATT and CDR2 is SNEGSKA (reference sequence). The CDR3 is made up of 15 amino acids. The CDR3 sequence is CSARHGTEMRREQFF. The CDR3 DNA reads as TGCAGTGCTAGACATGGGACGGAAATGCGCCGTGAGCAGTTCTTC.

As for this clonotype: A much larger clone sits a single nucleotide away, making a read error possible. The chain is built from TRBV1 and TRBJ1-1; TRBD1, as called in the table, went unchecked against the DNA. TRBV1 is listed as a pseudogene. The CDR3 runs 14 residues. The CDR3 nucleotides read TGCACCAGCCCTAGGGGGGGGAGGAGGACTGAAGCTCTCTTT. It translates to CTSPRGGRRTEALF.

A remark on this clonotype: Since a much larger clone is just one base distant, this may be a read error. This sequence joins TRBV28 and TRBJ2-1, with 8 bases lining up with TRBD1. CDR1 and CDR2 (germline): MDHEN, SYDVKM. The CDR3 has 15 amino acids. V was pared by 6 bases and J by 3 bases, with 7 bases of the junction left unmatched. CDR3 in DNA: TGTGCCAGCAGGACGGGACAGGAGGGCTACAATGAGCAGTTCTTC. This encodes CASRTGQEGYNEQFF.

This clonotype came up many times. V is TRBV30 and J is TRBJ1-1; D not resolved. Per germline, CDR1 GTSNPN and CDR2 SVGIG (reference sequence). V lost 2 bases and J lost 6, with 13 bases in between. The CDR3 runs to 13 residues. CDR3 sequence (DNA): TGTGCCTGGAGTAGGGCCCCCTCTCCTGAAGCTTTCTTT. Encoded protein: CAWSRAPSPEAFF.

Details on this clonotype: This CDR3 is missing its conserved last phenylalanine or tryptophan, likely due to a read error. The genes are TRBV6-1 and TRBJ2-5; tentative D call: TRBD2 (6 bases). In germline, CDR1 is MNHNS, CDR2 SASEGT. There are 17 residues in the CDR3. The chain's CDR3 is CAGSEAGGGAPGETQYV. The CDR3, as DNA: TGTGCCGGCAGTGAAGCGGGCGGTGGGGCGCCGGGGGAGACCCAGTACGTA.

Remarks on this clonotype: A read error may explain this, as a much larger clone is one base away. The chain couples TRBV6-1 to TRBJ1-2; maybe TRBD1 (6 bases). The CDR3 extends over 14 amino acids. CDR1 is MNHNS and CDR2 is SASEGT in the germline V gene. CDR3 residues: CANSSRQAKYGYTF. The CDR3 DNA reads as TGTGCCAACAGTTCTCGACAGGCTAAATATGGCTACACCTTC.

The chain combines TRBV7-8 with TRBJ1-4; the D is unclear. CDR1 and CDR2 (germline): SGHVS, FQNEAQ. This CDR3 is 14 amino acids long. The V end was cut by 4 bases, the J end by 4 bases, with 10 bases between. CDR3 region: CASSSLGNNEKLFF. CDR3 bases: TGTGCCAGCAGCTCATTAGGGAATAATGAAAAACTGTTTTTT.

The chain links TRBV5-1 to TRBJ2-4, with D perhaps TRBD2 (5 bases). Germline V gives CDR1 SGHRS, CDR2 YFSETQ. The CDR3 consists of 14 residues. Trimming removed 4 bases from V and 3 bases from J, with 11 bases in between. CDR3 region: CASSITSVKNIQYF. The CDR3 DNA follows: TGCGCCAGCAGCATCACTAGTGTCAAAAACATTCAGTACTTC.

This chain links TRBV10-2 with TRBJ2-7, with TRBD1 as a possible D gene (6 bases). CDR3 length equals 12 residues. V was pared by 3 bases and J by 11 bases, with 14 bases between. Germline CDR1 reads WSHSY; CDR2 reads SAAADI. The CDR3 protein is CASSDYDRPKYF. The CDR3, as DNA: TGCGCCAGCAGTGACTATGACAGGCCGAAGTACTTC.

The gene calls are TRBV11-2 and TRBJ2-2; 10 nucleotides line up with TRBD2. This CDR3 is built from 18 residues. In germline, CDR1 is SGHAT, CDR2 FQNNGV. After removal of 4 bases from V and 10 bases from J, the junction contained 18 bases not matched to a gene. DNA for the CDR3: TGTGCCAGCAGCTCCCGGGGAGCGGGAGGGTACAAAGCCGAGGAGCTGTTTTTT. It specifies CASSSRGAGGYKAEELFF.

Remarks on this clonotype: At one end, the junction sequence differs from germline, possibly due to a read error. The J gene is TRBJ2-7, the V gene TRBV11-3, with D possibly being TRBD2 (7 bases). The CDR3 is 15 residues long. The germline CDR1 and CDR2 sequences are SGHNT and YENEEA. The DNA of the CDR3 is TGTGCCAGCAGGGGAGGGGGTGGTAGGACCAACGAGCAATACTTC. Translating gives CASRGGGGRTNEQYF.

A word on this clonotype: A read error may explain this, as a much larger clone is one base away. Lacking the conserved final phenylalanine or tryptophan, this CDR3 likely reflects a read error. The chain uses TRBV12-3 or TRBV12-4 and TRBJ2-1, with D unclear. V lost 2 bases, J lost 9 bases, and 11 bases lay in between. The CDR3 spans 13 residues. The CDR3 loop is CASSLSSVGEQFL. CDR3 in DNA: TGTGCCAGCAGTTTATCTTCGGTAGGTGAGCAGTTCTTA.

The chain couples TRBV12-3 or TRBV12-4 to TRBJ2-7; 8 bases line up with TRBD1. This CDR3 region has 15 residues. The CDR3, as DNA: TGTGTCAACAGAAAAACCGGACAGGGACGGTACGAGCAGTACTTC. As protein: CVNRKTGQGRYEQYF.

Notes on this clonotype: At one of its ends the junction is not consistent with the germline gene, which may arise from a read error. This chain uses TRBV29-1 with TRBJ2-5; D remains ambiguous. This CDR3 comprises 12 residues. CDR1 and CDR2 from the germline V gene are SQVTM and ANQGSEA. Here the CDR3 reads CSPCTVQETQYF. CDR3 nucleotides: TGCAGCCCGTGTACTGTGCAAGAGACCCAGTATTTC. The complete variable domain, with remaining parts taken from reference TRBV29-1 and TRBJ2-5, reads SAVISQKPSRDICQRGTSLTIQCQVDSQVTMMFWYRQQPGQSLTLIATANQGSEATYESGFVIDKFPISRPNLTFSTLTVSNMSPEDSSIYLCSPCTVQETQYFGPGTRLLVL.

As to this clonotype: Because the CDR3's place on the DNA is in doubt, the DNA is left out and the CDR3 is given as listed by TCRdb. The chain is built from TRBV6-6 and TRBJ1-2. Germline V gene sequence: CDR1 MNHNY, CDR2 SVGAGI (reference sequence). The CDR3 extends over 14 residues, inclusive of both ends. The CDR3 reads CGSSFGRGNYGYIF.

With respect to this clonotype: The junction departs from germline at one end; a sequencing error may be responsible. This chain links TRBV6-2 or TRBV6-3 with TRBJ2-7; 11 nucleotides agree with TRBD2. Germline CDR1 MNHEY, CDR2 SVGEGT. The CDR3 is made up of 18 amino acids. The CDR3 nucleotides read TGTGCCAGCAACCAGAGGCCGGGACTAGCGGCTCCCTCCTACGAGCAGTATTTC. This translates into CASNQRPGLAAPSYEQYF.

For this clonotype: One base away lies a much larger clone, so this may be a sequencing read error. The chain links TRBV20-1 to TRBJ2-7; TRBD2 aligns across 11 bases. Germline V gene lookup returns CDR1 DFQATT and CDR2 SNEGSKA (reference sequence). This CDR3 has 18 amino acids. Germline trimming cut 1 base from V and 0 bases from J; bases unmatched to any gene: 11. The CDR3 protein is CSARGFALAGASSYEQYF. The CDR3 region has the DNA TGCAGTGCTAGAGGATTTGCACTAGCGGGGGCGAGCTCCTACGAGCAGTACTTC.

As for this clonotype: The junction differs from germline at one of its ends, possibly a read error. The rearrangement links TRBV4-3 to TRBJ2-7, with D perhaps matching TRBD2 (6 bases). The CDR3 has 14 residues. CDR1 is LGHNA and CDR2 is YSLEER in the germline V gene. CDR3 coding DNA: TGCGCCAGCAGCCAAGCCGCGGGGAGCTTGGACCGCTCCTTC. It encodes CASSQAAGSLDRSF.

This clonotype was detected a few times. The rearrangement links TRBV7-2 to TRBJ2-7; 8 bases are shared with TRBD2. CDR3 size: 14 residues. The germline CDR1 and CDR2 sequences are SGHTA and FQGNSA. With V trimmed by 8 bases and J by 2 bases, 8 bases remained unmatched. CDR3 in DNA: TGTGCCAGCGCGGGGGGCGGAGGAACCTACGAGCAGTACTTC. Its translation is CASAGGGGTYEQYF.